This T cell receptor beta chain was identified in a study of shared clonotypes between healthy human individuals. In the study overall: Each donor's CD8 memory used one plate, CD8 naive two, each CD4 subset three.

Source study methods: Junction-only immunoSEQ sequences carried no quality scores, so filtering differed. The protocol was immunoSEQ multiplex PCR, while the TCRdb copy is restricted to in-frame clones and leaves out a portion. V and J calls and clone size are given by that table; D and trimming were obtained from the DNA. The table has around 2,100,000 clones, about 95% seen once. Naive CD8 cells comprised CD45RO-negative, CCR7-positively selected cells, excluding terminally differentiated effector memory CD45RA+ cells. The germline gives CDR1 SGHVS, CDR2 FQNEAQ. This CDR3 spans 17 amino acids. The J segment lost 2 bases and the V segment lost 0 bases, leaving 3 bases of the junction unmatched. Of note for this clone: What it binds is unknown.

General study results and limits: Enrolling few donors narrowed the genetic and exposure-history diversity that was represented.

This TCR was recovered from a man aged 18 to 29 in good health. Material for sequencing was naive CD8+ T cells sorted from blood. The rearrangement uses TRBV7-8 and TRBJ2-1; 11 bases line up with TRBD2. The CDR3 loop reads CASSLAPSGRTYNEQFF. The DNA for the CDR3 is TGTGCCAGCAGCTTAGCCCCTAGCGGGAGGACCTACAATGAGCAGTTCTTC.